Listed below are T cell receptor beta chains from one sample, sequenced in a study of graft-versus-host responses after intestinal transplantation. The table came from immunoSEQ multiplex PCR; TCRdb's copy has only in-frame clones and leaves some out. Here the sample spans 8,000 or so clones, around 30% being singletons. Here the sequenced sample was alloreactive CD8+ T cells from a mixed lymphocyte reaction culture, taken before intestinal transplant. The origin of the receptors is a human patient who received an intestinal transplant. The CDR3 runs from the conserved cysteine through the conserved F or W. The order of the fields is V gene, D gene, CDR3 protein. A D gene is named only where the DNA matches it firmly.

TRBV30,.,CAWSVLAVVTDTQYF
TRBV4-2,TRBD2,CASSQEGVAGGIYEQYF
TRBV29-1,TRBD1,CSVGLLGTGTYEQYF
TRBV4-3,TRBD2,CASSQDLGTSNEQFF
TRBV14,TRBD1,CASSHGTGYGYTF
TRBV9,TRBD2,CASSASGGIGDNEQFF
TRBV6-5,.,CASSYGPHTEAFF
TRBV18,.,CASSPSTGRYEQYF
TRBV5-1,.,CASSFTGYADSPLHF
TRBV4-1,TRBD2,CASSQDSGGGATGELFF
TRBV7-9,.,CASSQTGYYGYTF
TRBV29-1,.,CSVVSLDRNEQFF
TRBV4-1,TRBD2,CASSLVPAGGNNEQFF
TRBV4-3,TRBD2,CASSQDLAGYNNEQFF
TRBV5-6,.,CASSYRTGIYGYTF
TRBV19,.,CASSIWLREKLFF
TRBV6-5,.,CASKGLLGNGYTF
TRBV9,.,CASSAGGGVTDTQYF
TRBV6-1,.,CASSEPGTGELFF
TRBV4-2,.,CASSQGPTDNQPQHF
TRBV4-1,TRBD2,CASSQVPGRSDTQYF
TRBV5-1,.,CASSLDTGTFAGDNEQFF
TRBV11-3,.,CASSFLYGGMGTDTQYF
TRBV19,TRBD1,CASLFTVQGANTEAFF
TRBV7-8,.,CASSANEAAQYF
TRBV4-2,TRBD1,CASSQAGGSYNEQFF
TRBV4-2,TRBD2,CASSRGGGRSYEQYF
TRBV6-6,TRBD2,CASSVLAGYNEQFF
TRBV4-1,.,CASSQAAQASYGYTF
TRBV5-1,.,CASSFTGPINEQFF
TRBV5-4,.,CASSLGQGPQETQYF
TRBV7-8,TRBD2,CASSLAVTSGTFGYNEQFF
TRBV4-1,TRBD2,CASSQDPGLAYEQYF
TRBV10-2,.,CASTTWDTQYF
TRBV7-2,.,CASSLGQQGPSYEQYF
TRBV6-8,.,CASSYSRGNPNYEQYF
TRBV19,TRBD1,CASIQTGVSYF
TRBV11-2,TRBD2,CASSSPSGLAGWGQETQYF
TRBV5-4,TRBD1,CASSLTGGNTGELFF
TRBV7-4,TRBD1,CASSYVSDRGHEQYF
TRBV4-1,.,CASSQDRGFYEQYF
TRBV6-5,.,CASSYNAADTQYF